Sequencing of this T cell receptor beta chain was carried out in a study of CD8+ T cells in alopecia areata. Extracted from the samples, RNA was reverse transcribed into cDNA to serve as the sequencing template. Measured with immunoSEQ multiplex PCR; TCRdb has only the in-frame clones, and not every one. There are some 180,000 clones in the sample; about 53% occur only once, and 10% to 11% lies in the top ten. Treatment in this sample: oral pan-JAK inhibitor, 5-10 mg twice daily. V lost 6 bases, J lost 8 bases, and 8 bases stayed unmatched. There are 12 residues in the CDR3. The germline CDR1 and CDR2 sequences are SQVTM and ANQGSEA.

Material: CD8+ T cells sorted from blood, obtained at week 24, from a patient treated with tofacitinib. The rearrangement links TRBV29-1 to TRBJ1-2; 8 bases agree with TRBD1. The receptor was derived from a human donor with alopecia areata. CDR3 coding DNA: TGCAGCGTCGATCCAGGGGGCGAGGGCTACACCTTC. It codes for CSVDPGGEGYTF.